This passage covers 23 T cell receptor beta chains from one sample sequenced in a study of cytomegalovirus exposure and HLA in healthy donors. PCR amplification relied on 60 Vbeta primers (plus 13 Jbeta primers). Sequenced by immunoSEQ multiplex PCR; TCRdb stores in-frame clones only, minus some. The table lists about 190,000 clones, roughly 80% of them singletons. Material: PBMCs. The receptors originated from a woman aged 30 to 39 in good health and CMV-seropositive.

Concerning this clone: The same CDR3 can be traced to other DNA sequences in this sample. This sequence joins TRBV5-1 and TRBJ1-2; 8 nucleotides line up with TRBD1. There are 14 residues in the CDR3. V lost 4 bases, J lost 10 bases, and 12 bases stayed unmatched. CDR1 is SGHRS and CDR2 is YFSETQ in the germline V gene. Here the CDR3 reads CASSPGQGQGFYTF. The CDR3 DNA follows: TGCGCCAGCAGCCCTGGACAGGGCCAAGGGTTCTACACCTTC.

The chain recombines TRBV4-1 with TRBJ2-1, with 8 bases lining up with TRBD2. The germline V gene has CDR1 MGHRA and CDR2 YSYEKL. With 4 bases clipped from V and 7 bases from J, the junction kept 18 bases outside the gene matches. This CDR3 spans 18 amino acids. The CDR3 DNA reads TGCGCCAGCAGCCCAGGACCGCTTATGGGACTAGAGTTGAATGAGCAGTTCTTC. The encoded protein is CASSPGPLMGLELNEQFF.

Concerning this clone itself: One end of the junction is discordant with germline, which a read error may explain. The rearrangement uses TRBV23-1 and TRBJ2-7, with TRBD1 matching over 7 bases. TRBV23-1 is assigned to the ORF class and has an uncertain function. The CDR3 runs to 14 residues. The CDR3 sequence is CAIQDRANGYERYF. The CDR3 DNA sequence: TGCGCCATCCAAGACAGGGCGAACGGTTACGAGCGGTACTTC.

The chain links TRBV5-1 to TRBJ2-6; the match to TRBD1 covers 10 bases. CDR1 and CDR2 (germline): SGHRS, YFSETQ. The CDR3 spans 17 residues. V trimming: 7 bases; J trimming: 1 base; junction bases outside the gene matches: 8. The CDR3 DNA is TGCGCCAGCGGGGGGACAGGGGTTGCGTCTGGGGCCAACGTCCTGACTTTC. This gives the protein CASGGTGVASGANVLTF.

This chain connects TRBV7-9 to TRBJ1-1, with a weak D call TRBD1 (6 bases). CDR3 length: 14 residues. Per germline, CDR1 SEHNR and CDR2 FQNEAQ (reference sequence). CDR3 DNA: TGTGCAAGGGGGGGGTTTATCCCAAACACTGAAGCTTTCTTT. This sequence encodes CARGGFIPNTEAFF.

This rearrangement joins TRBV5-1 to TRBJ2-1; 7 bases are a match to TRBD2. CDR1 is SGHRS and CDR2 is YFSETQ in the germline V gene. The CDR3 extends over 14 amino acids. Trimming removed 4 bases from V and 3 bases from J; junction bases left unmatched: 4. The chain's CDR3 is CASSPGLYYNEQFF. In DNA form, the CDR3 reads TGCGCCAGCAGCCCGGGACTATACTACAATGAGCAGTTCTTC.

The gene calls are TRBV9 and TRBJ1-2; no reliable D call. Trimming took off 0 bases at V and 4 bases at J, with 13 bases between the two ends. This CDR3 contains 15 residues. Germline V gene lookup returns CDR1 SGDLS and CDR2 YYNGEE. CDR3 residues: CASSVAGSPGYGYTF. The CDR3 coding sequence is TGTGCCAGCAGCGTAGCGGGGTCGCCGGGCTATGGCTACACCTTC. The full variable domain, completed using reference TRBV9 and TRBJ1-2, is DSGVTQTPKHLITATGQRVTLRCSPRSGDLSVYWYQQSLDQGLQFLIQYYNGEERAKGNILERFSAQQFPDLHSELNLSSLELGDSALYFCASSVAGSPGYGYTFGSGTRLTVV.

Points on this clone: It is likely a read error, because the conserved phenylalanine at the end of the CDR3 is missing. In DNA form, the CDR3 reads TGTGCCAGCAGCTTAGACGGGTCCTACGAGCAGTACCTC. Translated, it gives CASSLDGSYEQYL. The J gene is TRBJ2-7, the V gene TRBV7-6; D not resolved. Trimming cost V 1 base and J 1 base, with 5 bases left between them. CDR1 is SGHVS, CDR2 FNYEAQ, per germline. The CDR3 sequence is 13 residues long.

The J gene is TRBJ1-3, the V gene TRBV5-1, with 8 nucleotides matching TRBD1. The V gene's germline CDR1 is SGHRS and CDR2 YFSETQ. The CDR3 is 16 amino acids. With 4 bases clipped from V and 2 bases from J, the junction kept 8 bases outside the gene matches. The DNA for the CDR3 is TGCGCCAGCAGCCTCCCAGACAGGGGAACTGGAAACACCATATATTTT. Protein: CASSLPDRGTGNTIYF.

The gene calls are TRBV6-1 and TRBJ2-1, with D perhaps matching TRBD2 (6 bases). Trimming took 9 bases from V and 4 from J, leaving 13 bases between them. The CDR3 runs to 13 residues. Germline loops: CDR1 MNHNS, CDR2 SASEGT. The CDR3 loop is CARGGWGYNEQFF. The CDR3 DNA reads TGTGCCAGGGGGGGTTGGGGTTACAATGAGCAGTTCTTC.

This clone was counted once. The chain uses TRBV20-1 and TRBJ2-1; weak D call: TRBD2 (5 bases). Germline CDR1 reads DFQATT; CDR2 reads SNEGSKA (reference sequence). The CDR3 extends over 11 amino acids. V was trimmed by 6 bases and J by 7 bases, leaving 10 bases between them. DNA of the CDR3: TGCAGTGCCCTTAAGCGGAATGAGCAGTTCTTC. It translates to CSALKRNEQFF.

This clone was seen a handful of times. The chain has TRBV29-1 and TRBJ2-7, with TRBD2 matching 9 bases. J gave up 6 bases and V 7 bases, and 13 bases lay outside the gene matches. The CDR3 runs to 14 residues. Germline loops: CDR1 SQVTM, CDR2 ANQGSEA. The CDR3 loop is CSGRQGGRASEQYF. DNA for the CDR3: TGCAGCGGCCGCCAGGGCGGGAGGGCCTCCGAGCAGTACTTC.

This clone appeared a single time. This chain connects TRBV27 to TRBJ2-3; 7 bases match TRBD1. The CDR3 consists of 15 residues. The ends lost 3 bases at V and 6 bases at J; junction bases unmatched: 9. Looked up from germline, CDR1 is MNHEY and CDR2 is SMNVEV (reference sequence). The CDR3 spells CASSLTGIGADTQYF. CDR3 in DNA: TGTGCCAGCAGTTTGACAGGGATCGGCGCGGATACGCAGTATTTT.

The sample holds a few counts of this clone. J is TRBJ2-5 and V is TRBV5-1; a possible D gene is TRBD1 (5 bases). The CDR3 is 15 amino acids. Looked up from germline, CDR1 is SGHRS and CDR2 is YFSETQ. Trimming removed 4 bases from V and 2 bases from J, with 15 bases in between. CDR3 amino acids: CASSPTDIRQETQYF. In DNA, the CDR3 is TGCGCCAGCAGCCCTACGGACATAAGACAAGAGACCCAGTACTTC.

This rearrangement joins TRBV6-1 to TRBJ1-1, with a tentative D call TRBD1 (6 bases). This CDR3 is 15 amino acids long. Looked up from germline, CDR1 is MNHNS and CDR2 is SASEGT. The V gene lost 6 bases and the J gene lost 1 base, with 15 bases spanning the gap. The CDR3 region is CASRKKGGSNTEAFF. The DNA for the CDR3 is TGTGCCAGCAGAAAAAAAGGGGGATCGAACACTGAAGCTTTCTTT.

The chain is built from TRBV5-6 and TRBJ1-2; TRBD1 aligns across 9 bases. In germline, CDR1 is SGHDT, CDR2 YYEEEE. This CDR3 region has 13 residues. Trimming cost V 5 bases and J 7 bases; bases outside gene matches: 6. CDR3 protein: CASSSQGARGYTF. For the CDR3, the DNA is TGTGCCAGCAGTTCACAGGGGGCGCGTGGCTACACCTTC.

The chain combines TRBV5-4 with TRBJ1-1; perhaps TRBD1 as D (5 bases). The V end lost 2 bases, the J end lost 0 bases, and 14 bases lay between the germline ends. The CDR3 consists of 16 residues. CDR1 is SGHNT, CDR2 YYREEE, per germline (reference sequence). The CDR3 DNA is TGTGCCAGCAGCTTCTTTCGGGGGTCCATGAACACTGAAGCTTTCTTT. As protein: CASSFFRGSMNTEAFF.

The chain couples TRBV7-2 to TRBJ2-7, with 9 bases matching TRBD1. Looked up from germline, CDR1 is SGHTA and CDR2 is FQGNSA. V was pared by 5 bases and J by 7 bases, with 9 bases of the junction left unmatched. This CDR3 spans 14 amino acids. CDR3 sequence reads: CASSPGTGLGEQYF. The CDR3 region has the DNA TGTGCCAGCAGCCCGGGGACAGGGTTAGGGGAGCAGTACTTC. The full variable domain, rest sourced from reference TRBV7-2 and TRBJ2-7, is GAGVSQSPSNKVTEKGKDVELRCDPISGHTALYWYRQSLGQGLEFLIYFQGNSAPDKSGLPSDRFSAERTGGSVSTLTIQRTQQEDSAVYLCASSPGTGLGEQYFGPGTRLTVT.

The gene calls are TRBV4-1 and TRBJ2-7, with a tentative D call TRBD2 (6 bases). With 0 bases removed from V and 5 bases from J, the gap between germline ends came to 20 bases. The CDR3 has 17 amino acids. Germline CDR1 reads MGHRA; CDR2 reads YSYEKL. The CDR3 loop is CASSQETGTGLGHEQYF. In nucleotides, the CDR3 is TGCGCCAGCAGCCAAGAAACCGGAACGGGACTTGGCCACGAGCAGTACTTC.

V is TRBV6-5 and J is TRBJ2-2; 8 nucleotides match TRBD2. Trimming cost V 1 base and J 5 bases; bases outside gene matches: 6. Germline CDR1 is MNHEY and CDR2 is SVGAGI. The CDR3 runs to 16 residues. In nucleotides, the CDR3 is TGTGCCAGCAGTTACTTCAGCGGGAGAGGAACCGGGGAGCTGTTTTTT. As protein: CASSYFSGRGTGELFF.

The chain recombines TRBV18 with TRBJ2-7, with D tentatively TRBD1 (5 bases). CDR3 length: 13 amino acids. V was cut by 1 base and J by 5 bases, with 9 bases left in between. CDR1 is KGHSH and CDR2 is LQKENI in the germline V gene. The CDR3 reads CASSPLQGHEQYF. In DNA, the CDR3 is TGTGCCAGCTCACCACTTCAGGGCCACGAGCAGTACTTC. Filled out from reference TRBV18 and TRBJ2-7, the complete variable domain reads NAGVMQNPRHLVRRRGQEARLRCSPMKGHSHVYWYRQLPEEGLKFMVYLQKENIIDESGMPKERFSAEFPKEGPSILRIQQVVRGDSAAYFCASSPLQGHEQYFGPGTRLTVT.

The V and J genes are TRBV27 and TRBJ2-1; no reliable D call. CDR1 MNHEY and CDR2 SMNVEV come from the germline V gene (reference sequence). This CDR3 contains 15 residues. Trimming removed 6 bases at V and 4 bases at J, with 16 bases between. This chain's CDR3 is CASRKSRTIYNEQFF. In DNA, the CDR3 is TGTGCCAGCAGGAAGTCCCGTACTATTTACAATGAGCAGTTCTTC.

This chain links TRBV19 with TRBJ2-1, with TRBD2 matching 11 bases. Germline CDR1 reads LNHDA; CDR2 reads SQIVND (reference sequence). With V trimmed by 5 bases and J by 6 bases, 6 bases remained unmatched. The CDR3 contains 15 residues. The CDR3 nucleotides are TGTGCCAGTAGTGCTGGACTAGCGGGTGGCAATGAGCAGTTCTTC. As protein: CASSAGLAGGNEQFF.